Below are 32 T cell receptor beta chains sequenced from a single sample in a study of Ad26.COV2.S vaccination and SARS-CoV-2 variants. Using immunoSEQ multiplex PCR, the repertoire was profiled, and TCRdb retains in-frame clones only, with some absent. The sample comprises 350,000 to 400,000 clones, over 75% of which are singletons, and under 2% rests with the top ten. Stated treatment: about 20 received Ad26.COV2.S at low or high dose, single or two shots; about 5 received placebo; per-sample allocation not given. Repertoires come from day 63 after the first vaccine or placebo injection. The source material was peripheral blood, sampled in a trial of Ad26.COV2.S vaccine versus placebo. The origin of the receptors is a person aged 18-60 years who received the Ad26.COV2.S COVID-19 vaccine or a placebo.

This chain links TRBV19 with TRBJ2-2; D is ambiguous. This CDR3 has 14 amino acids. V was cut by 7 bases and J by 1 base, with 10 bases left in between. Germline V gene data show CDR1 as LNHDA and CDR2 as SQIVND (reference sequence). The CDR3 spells CASTSPRNTGELFF. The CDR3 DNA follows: TGTGCCAGTACCTCTCCCCGGAACACCGGGGAGCTGTTTTTT.

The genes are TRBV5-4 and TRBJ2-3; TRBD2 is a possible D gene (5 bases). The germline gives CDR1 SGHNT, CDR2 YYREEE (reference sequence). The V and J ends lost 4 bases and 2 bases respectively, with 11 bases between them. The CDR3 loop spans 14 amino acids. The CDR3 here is CASSPLAVTDTQYF. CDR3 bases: TGTGCCAGCAGCCCTCTAGCAGTCACAGATACGCAGTATTTT.

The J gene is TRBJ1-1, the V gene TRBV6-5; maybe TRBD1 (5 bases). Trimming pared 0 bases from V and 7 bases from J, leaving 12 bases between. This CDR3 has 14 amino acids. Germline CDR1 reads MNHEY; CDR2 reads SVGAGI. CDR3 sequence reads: CASSYSGTRYEAFF. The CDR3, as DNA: TGTGCCAGCAGTTACTCGGGGACGCGGTATGAAGCTTTCTTT.

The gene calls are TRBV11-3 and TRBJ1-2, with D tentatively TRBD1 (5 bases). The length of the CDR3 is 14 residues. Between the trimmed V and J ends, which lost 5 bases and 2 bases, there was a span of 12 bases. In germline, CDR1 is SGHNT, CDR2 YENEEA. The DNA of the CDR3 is TGTGCCAGCAGCCTGGGGACGGCCAACTATGGCTACACCTTC. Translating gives CASSLGTANYGYTF.

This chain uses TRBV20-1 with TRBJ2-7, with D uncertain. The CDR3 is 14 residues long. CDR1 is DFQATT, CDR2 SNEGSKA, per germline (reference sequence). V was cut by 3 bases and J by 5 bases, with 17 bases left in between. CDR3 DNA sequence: TGCAGTGCTAGTTTCCAGGAAGGGTCCGACGAGCAGTACTTC. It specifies CSASFQEGSDEQYF.

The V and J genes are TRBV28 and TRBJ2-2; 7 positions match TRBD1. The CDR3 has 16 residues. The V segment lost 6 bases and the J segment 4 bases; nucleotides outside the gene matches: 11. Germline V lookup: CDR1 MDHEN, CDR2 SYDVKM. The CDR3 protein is CASREDRVGPTGELFF. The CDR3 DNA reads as TGTGCCAGCAGGGAAGACAGGGTCGGCCCCACCGGGGAGCTGTTTTTT.

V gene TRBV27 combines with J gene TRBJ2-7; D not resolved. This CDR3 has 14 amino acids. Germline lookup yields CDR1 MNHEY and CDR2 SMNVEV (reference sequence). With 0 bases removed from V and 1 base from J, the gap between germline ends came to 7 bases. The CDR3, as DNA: TGTGCCAGCAGTTTATCGGTTTATTCCTACGAGCAGTACTTC. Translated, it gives CASSLSVYSYEQYF.

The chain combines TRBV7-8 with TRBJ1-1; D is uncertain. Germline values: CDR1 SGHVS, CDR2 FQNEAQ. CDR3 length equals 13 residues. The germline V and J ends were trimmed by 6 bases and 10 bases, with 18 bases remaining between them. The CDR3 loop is CASSTRFVDGAFF. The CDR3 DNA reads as TGTGCCAGCAGTACTAGATTTGTCGATGGAGCTTTCTTT.

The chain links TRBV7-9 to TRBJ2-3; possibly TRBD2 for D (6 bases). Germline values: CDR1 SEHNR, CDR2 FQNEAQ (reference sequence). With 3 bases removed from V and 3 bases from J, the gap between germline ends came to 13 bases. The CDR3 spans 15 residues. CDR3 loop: CASSLAGPTTDTQYF. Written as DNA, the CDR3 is TGTGCCAGCAGCTTGGCGGGGCCTACAACAGATACGCAGTATTTT.

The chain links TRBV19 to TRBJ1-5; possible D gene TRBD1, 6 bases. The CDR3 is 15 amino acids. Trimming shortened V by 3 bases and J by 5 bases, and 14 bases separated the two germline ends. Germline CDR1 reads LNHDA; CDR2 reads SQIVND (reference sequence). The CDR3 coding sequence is TGTGCCAGTAGTATCGAGGGGGTAGGGGATCAGCCCCAGCATTTT. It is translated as CASSIEGVGDQPQHF.

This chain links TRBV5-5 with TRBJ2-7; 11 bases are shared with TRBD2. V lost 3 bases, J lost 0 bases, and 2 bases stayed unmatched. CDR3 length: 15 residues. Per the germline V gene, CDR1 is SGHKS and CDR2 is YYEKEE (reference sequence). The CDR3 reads CASSSGTSGSYEQYF. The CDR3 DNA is TGTGCCAGCAGCTCCGGGACTAGCGGCTCCTACGAGCAGTACTTC.

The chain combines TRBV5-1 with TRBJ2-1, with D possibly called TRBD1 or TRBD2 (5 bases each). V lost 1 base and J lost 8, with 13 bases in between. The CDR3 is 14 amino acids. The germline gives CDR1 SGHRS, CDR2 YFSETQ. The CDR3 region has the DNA TGCGCCAGCAGCTTGAGGGGATTTAGCGATGAGCAGTTCTTC. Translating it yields CASSLRGFSDEQFF.

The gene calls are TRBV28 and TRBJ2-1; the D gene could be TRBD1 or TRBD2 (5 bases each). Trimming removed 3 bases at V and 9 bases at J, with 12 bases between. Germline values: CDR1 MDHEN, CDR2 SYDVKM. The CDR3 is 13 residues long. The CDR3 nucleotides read TGTGCCAGCAGTTTTAGGGGTGGGGGTGAGCAGTTCTTC. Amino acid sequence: CASSFRGGGEQFF.

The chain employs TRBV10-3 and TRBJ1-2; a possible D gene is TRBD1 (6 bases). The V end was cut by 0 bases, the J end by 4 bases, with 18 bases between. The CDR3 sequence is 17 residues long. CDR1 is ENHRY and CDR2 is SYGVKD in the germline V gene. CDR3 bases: TGTGCCATCAGTGAGTCGGGACTTGTCAGGGGCTTCTATGGCTACACCTTC. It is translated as CAISESGLVRGFYGYTF.

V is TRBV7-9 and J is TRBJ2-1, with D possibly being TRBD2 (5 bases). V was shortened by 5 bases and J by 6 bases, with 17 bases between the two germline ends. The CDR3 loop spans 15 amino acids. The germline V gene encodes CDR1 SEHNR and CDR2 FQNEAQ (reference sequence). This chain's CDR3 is CASSALTRLSNEQFF. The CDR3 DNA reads TGTGCCAGCAGCGCCCTCACTAGGTTAAGCAATGAGCAGTTCTTC.

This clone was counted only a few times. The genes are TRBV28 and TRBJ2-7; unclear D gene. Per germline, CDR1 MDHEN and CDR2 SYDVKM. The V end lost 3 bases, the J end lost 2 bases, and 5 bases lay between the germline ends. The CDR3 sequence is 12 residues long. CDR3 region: CASSFSTYEQYF. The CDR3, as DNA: TGTGCCAGCAGTTTTTCGACCTACGAGCAGTACTTC.

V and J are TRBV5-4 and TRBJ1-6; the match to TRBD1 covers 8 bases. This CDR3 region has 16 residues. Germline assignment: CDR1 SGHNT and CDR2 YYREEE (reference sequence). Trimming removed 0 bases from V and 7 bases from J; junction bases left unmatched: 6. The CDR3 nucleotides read TGTGCCAGCAGCTTGGACCAGGGGGCGAGAAATTCACCCCTCCACTTT. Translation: CASSLDQGARNSPLHF.

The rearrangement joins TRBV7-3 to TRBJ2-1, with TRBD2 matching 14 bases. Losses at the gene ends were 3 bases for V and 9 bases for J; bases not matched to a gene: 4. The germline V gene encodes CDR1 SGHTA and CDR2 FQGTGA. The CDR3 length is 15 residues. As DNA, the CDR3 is TGTGCCAGCAGCTTGGGACTAGCGGGAGAAAGTGAGCAGTTCTTC. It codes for CASSLGLAGESEQFF.

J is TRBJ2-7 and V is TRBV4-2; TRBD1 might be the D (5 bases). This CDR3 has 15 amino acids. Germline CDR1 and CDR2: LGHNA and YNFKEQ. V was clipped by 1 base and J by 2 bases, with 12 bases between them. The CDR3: CASSQADGRAYEQYF. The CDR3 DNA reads TGTGCCAGCAGCCAAGCGGACGGCAGGGCCTACGAGCAGTACTTC.

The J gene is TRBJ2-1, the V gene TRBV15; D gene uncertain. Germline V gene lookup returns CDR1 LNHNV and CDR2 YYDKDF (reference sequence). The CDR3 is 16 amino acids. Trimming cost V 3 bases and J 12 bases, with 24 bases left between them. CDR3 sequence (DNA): TGTGCCACCAGCAGGGCAGCTACCCTAAGGATAGATGGGCAGTTCTTC. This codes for CATSRAATLRIDGQFF.

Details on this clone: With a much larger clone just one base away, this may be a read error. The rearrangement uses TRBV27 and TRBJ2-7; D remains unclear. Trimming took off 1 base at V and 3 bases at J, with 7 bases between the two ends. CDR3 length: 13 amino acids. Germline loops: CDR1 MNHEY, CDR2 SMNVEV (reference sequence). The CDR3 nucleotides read TGTGCCAGCAGTTTATGGCTGGGCTACGAGCAGTACTTC. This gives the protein CASSLWLGYEQYF.

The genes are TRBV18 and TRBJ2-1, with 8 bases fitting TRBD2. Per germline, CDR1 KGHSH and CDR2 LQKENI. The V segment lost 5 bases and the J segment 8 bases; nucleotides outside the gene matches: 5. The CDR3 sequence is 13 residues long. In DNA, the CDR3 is TGTGCCAGCTCAAAGGGACTAGAGTATGAGCAGTTCTTC. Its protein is CASSKGLEYEQFF.

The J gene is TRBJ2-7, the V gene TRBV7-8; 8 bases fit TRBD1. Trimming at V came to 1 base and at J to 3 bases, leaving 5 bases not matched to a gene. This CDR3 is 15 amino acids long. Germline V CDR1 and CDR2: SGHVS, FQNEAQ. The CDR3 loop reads CASSLDTGQVYEQYF. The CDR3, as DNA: TGTGCCAGCAGCTTAGACACGGGACAGGTCTACGAGCAGTACTTC.

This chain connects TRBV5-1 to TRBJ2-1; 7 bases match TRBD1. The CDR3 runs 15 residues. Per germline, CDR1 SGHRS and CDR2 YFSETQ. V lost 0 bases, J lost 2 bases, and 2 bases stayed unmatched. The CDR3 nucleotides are TGCGCCAGCAGCTTGGATCAGGGGGCCTACAATGAGCAGTTCTTC. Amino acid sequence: CASSLDQGAYNEQFF.

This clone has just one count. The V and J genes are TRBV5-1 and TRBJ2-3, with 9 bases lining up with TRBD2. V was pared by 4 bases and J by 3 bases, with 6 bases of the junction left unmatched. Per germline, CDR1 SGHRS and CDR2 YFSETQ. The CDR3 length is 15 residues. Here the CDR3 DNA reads TGCGCCAGCAGCGCGGGAGCGGGAGGAACAGATACGCAGTATTTT. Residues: CASSAGAGGTDTQYF.

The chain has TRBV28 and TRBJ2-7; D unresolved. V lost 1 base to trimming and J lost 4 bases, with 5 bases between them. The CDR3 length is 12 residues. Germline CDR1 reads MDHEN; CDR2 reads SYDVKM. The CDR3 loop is CASSLYGYEQYF. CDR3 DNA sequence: TGTGCCAGCAGTTTATACGGTTACGAGCAGTACTTC.

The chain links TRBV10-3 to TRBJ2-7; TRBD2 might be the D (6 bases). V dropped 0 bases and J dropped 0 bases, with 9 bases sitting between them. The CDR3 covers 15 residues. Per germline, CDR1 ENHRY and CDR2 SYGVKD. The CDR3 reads CAISESEGLSYEQYF. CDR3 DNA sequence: TGTGCCATCAGTGAGTCGGAGGGACTCTCCTACGAGCAGTACTTC.

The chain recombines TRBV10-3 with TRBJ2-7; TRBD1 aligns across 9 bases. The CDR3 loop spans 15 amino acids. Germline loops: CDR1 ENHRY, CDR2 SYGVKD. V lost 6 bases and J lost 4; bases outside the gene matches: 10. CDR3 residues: CAIRIPGQGFYEQYF. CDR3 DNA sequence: TGTGCCATCAGAATCCCGGGACAGGGCTTTTACGAGCAGTACTTC.

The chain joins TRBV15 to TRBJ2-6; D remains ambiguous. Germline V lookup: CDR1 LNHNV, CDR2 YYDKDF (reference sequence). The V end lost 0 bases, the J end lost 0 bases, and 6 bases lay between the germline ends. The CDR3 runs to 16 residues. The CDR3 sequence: CATSRDRFSGANVLTF. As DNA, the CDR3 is TGTGCCACCAGCAGAGATCGATTCTCTGGGGCCAACGTCCTGACTTTC.

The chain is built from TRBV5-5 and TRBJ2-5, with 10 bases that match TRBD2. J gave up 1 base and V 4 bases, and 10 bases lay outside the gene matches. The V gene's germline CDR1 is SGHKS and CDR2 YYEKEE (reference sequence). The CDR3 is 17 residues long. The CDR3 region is CASSAHLAGAIQETQYF. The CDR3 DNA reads TGTGCCAGCAGCGCCCACCTAGCGGGAGCCATCCAAGAGACCCAGTACTTC.

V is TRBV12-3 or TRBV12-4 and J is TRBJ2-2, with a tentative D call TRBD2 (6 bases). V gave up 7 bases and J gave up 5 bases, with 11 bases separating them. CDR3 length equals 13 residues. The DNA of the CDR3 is TGTGCCAGCACCCCTCGGGGGACCGGGGAGCTGTTTTTT. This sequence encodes CASTPRGTGELFF.

The CDR3 nucleotides are TGTGCCAGCATCGGGGAAAATAATTCACCCCTCCACTTT. Protein product: CASIGENNSPLHF. The chain combines TRBV16 with TRBJ1-6; no reliable D call. This CDR3 region has 13 residues. The V gene lost 7 bases and the J gene lost 5 bases, with 9 bases spanning the gap. Germline CDR1 KGHSY, CDR2 FQNENV.